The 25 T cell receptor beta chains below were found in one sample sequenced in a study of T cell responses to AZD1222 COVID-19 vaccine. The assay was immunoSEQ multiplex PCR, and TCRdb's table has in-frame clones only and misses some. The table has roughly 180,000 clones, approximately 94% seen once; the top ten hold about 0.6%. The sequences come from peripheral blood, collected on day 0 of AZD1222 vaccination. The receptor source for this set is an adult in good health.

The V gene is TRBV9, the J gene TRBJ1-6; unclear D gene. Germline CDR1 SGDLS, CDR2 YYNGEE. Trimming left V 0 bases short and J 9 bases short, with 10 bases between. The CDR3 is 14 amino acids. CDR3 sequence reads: CASSVAEGFSPLHF. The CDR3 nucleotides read TGTGCCAGCAGCGTAGCTGAGGGATTTTCACCCCTCCACTTT.

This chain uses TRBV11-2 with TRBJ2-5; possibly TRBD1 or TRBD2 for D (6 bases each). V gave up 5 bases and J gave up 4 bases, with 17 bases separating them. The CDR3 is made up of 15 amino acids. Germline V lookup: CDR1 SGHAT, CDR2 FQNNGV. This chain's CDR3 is CASSPIGGSIETQYF. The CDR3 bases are TGTGCCAGCAGCCCCATAGGGGGGAGTATAGAGACCCAGTACTTC.

CDR3 residues: CASWPRQGYGYTF. The CDR3 DNA sequence: TGTGCCAGCTGGCCCCGACAGGGCTATGGCTACACCTTC. V is TRBV6-6 and J is TRBJ1-2; 7 nucleotides align to TRBD1. The CDR3 has 13 amino acids. Germline V CDR1 and CDR2: MNHNY, SVGAGI (reference sequence). V gave up 8 bases and J gave up 4 bases; unmatched junction bases: 7.

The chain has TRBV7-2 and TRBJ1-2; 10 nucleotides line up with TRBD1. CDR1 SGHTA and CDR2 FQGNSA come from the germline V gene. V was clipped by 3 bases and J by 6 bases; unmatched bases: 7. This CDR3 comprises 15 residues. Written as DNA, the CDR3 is TGTGCCAGCAGCTTTCAGACAGGGGGCGTGCATGGCTACACCTTC. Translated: CASSFQTGGVHGYTF.

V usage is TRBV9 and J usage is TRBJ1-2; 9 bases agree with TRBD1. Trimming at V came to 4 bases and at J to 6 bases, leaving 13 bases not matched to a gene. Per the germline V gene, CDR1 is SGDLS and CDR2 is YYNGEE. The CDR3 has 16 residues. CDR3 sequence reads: CASSLADRGTRHGYTF. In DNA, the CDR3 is TGTGCCAGCAGCTTAGCGGACAGGGGTACCCGTCATGGCTACACCTTC.

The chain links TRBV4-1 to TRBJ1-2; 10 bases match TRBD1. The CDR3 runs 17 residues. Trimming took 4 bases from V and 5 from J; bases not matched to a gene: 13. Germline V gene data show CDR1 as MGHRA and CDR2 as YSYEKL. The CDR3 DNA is TGCGCCAGCAGCCCTGAGACAGGGGGCGCCCAAGGGTATGGCTACACCTTC. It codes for CASSPETGGAQGYGYTF.

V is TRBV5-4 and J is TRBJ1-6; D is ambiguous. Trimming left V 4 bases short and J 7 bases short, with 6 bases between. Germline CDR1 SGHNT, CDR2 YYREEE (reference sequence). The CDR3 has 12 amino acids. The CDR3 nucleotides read TGTGCCAGCAGCAAGAGCAATTCACCCCTCCACTTT. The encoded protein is CASSKSNSPLHF.

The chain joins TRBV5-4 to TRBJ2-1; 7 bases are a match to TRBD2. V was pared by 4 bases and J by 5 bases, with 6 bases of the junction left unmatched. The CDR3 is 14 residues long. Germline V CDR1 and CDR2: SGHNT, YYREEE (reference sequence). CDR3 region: CASSPREAHNEQFF. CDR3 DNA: TGTGCCAGCAGCCCACGGGAGGCCCACAATGAGCAGTTCTTC.

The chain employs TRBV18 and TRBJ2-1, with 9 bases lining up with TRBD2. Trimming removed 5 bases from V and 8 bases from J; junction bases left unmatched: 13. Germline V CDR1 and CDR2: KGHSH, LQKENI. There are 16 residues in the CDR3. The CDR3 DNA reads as TGTGCCAGCTCATCATATAGCGGGAGCGGGCACGATGAGCAGTTCTTC. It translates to CASSSYSGSGHDEQFF.

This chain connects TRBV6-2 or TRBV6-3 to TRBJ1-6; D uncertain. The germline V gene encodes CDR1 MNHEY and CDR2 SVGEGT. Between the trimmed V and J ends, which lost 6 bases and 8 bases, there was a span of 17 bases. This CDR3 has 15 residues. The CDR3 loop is CASSEHGPVYSPLHF. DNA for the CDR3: TGTGCCAGCAGCGAACACGGGCCAGTATATTCACCCCTCCACTTT.

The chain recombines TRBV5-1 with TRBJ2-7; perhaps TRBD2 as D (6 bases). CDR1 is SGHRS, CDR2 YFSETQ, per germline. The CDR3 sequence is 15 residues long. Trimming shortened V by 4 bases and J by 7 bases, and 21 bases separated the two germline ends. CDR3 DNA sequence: TGCGCCAGCAGCGCCTTCGGGGGAACTGCAAGGGAGCAGTACTTC. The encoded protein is CASSAFGGTAREQYF.

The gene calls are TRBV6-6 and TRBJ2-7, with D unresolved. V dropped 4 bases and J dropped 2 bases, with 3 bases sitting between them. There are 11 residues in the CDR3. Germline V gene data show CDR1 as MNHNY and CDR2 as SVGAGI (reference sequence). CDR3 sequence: CASSSAYEQYF. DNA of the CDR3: TGTGCCAGCAGTTCAGCCTACGAGCAGTACTTC.

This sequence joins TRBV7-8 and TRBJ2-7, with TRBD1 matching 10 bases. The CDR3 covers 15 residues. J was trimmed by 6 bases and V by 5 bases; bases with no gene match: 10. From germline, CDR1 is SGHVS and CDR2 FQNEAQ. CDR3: CASSRSGTGEGEQYF. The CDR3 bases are TGTGCCAGCAGCCGATCCGGGACAGGGGAAGGCGAGCAGTACTTC.

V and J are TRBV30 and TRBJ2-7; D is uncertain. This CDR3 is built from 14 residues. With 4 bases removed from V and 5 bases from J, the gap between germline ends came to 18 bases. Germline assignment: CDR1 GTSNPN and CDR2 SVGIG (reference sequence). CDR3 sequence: CAWTPGSGSHEQYF. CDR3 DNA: TGTGCCTGGACCCCCGGGTCCGGGTCGCACGAGCAGTACTTC.

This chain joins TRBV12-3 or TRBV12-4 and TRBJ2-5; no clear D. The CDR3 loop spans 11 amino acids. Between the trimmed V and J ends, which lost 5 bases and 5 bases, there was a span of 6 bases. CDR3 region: CASSIDETQYF. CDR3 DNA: TGTGCCAGCAGTATAGATGAGACCCAGTACTTC.

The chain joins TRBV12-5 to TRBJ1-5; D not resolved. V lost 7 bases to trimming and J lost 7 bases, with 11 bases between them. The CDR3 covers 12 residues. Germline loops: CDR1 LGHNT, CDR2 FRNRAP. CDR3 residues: CASAQGRQPQHF. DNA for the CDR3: TGTGCTAGTGCCCAAGGACGGCAGCCCCAGCATTTT.

In DNA form, the CDR3 reads TGTGCCAGCACCTCTGTCGGGTCGAGGGTAAGGTATTTT. Its translation: CASTSVGSRVRYF. The rearrangement links TRBV7-8 to TRBJ2-3; possibly TRBD2 for D (5 bases). Germline V gives CDR1 SGHVS, CDR2 FQNEAQ. The CDR3 sequence is 13 residues long. V dropped 7 bases and J dropped 14 bases, with 22 bases sitting between them.

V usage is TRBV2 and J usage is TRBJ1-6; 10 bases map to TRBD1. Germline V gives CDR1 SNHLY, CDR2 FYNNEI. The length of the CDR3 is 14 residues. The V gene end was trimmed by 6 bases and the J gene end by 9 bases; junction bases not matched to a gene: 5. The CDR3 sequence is CASSFDRGRSPLHF. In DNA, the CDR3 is TGTGCCAGCAGCTTCGACAGGGGGCGTTCACCCCTCCACTTT.

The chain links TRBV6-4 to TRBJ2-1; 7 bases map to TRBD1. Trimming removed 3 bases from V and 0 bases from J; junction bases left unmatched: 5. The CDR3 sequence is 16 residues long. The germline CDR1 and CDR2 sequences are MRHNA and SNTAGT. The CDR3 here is CASSEVWDSSYNEQFF. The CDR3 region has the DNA TGTGCCAGCAGTGAAGTATGGGACAGCTCCTACAATGAGCAGTTCTTC.

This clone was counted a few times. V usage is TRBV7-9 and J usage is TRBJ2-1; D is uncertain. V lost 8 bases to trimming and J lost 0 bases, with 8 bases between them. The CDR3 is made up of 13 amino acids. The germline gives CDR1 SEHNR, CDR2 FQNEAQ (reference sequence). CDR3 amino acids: CASSTSSYNEQFF. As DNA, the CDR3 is TGTGCCAGCTCAACGAGCTCCTACAATGAGCAGTTCTTC.

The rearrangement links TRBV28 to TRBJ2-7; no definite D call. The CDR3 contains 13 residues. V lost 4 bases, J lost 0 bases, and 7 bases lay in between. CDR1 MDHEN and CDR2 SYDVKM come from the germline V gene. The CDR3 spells CASSYTSSYEQYF. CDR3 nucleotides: TGTGCCAGCAGTTACACCAGCTCCTACGAGCAGTACTTC.

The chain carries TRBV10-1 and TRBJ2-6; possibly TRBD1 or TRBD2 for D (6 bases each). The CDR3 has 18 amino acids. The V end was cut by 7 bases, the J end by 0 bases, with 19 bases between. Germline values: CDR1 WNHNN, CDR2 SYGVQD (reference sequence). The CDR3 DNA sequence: TGCGCCAGCACTTGGGCGGGACAACTTTACTCTGGGGCCAACGTCCTGACTTTC. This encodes CASTWAGQLYSGANVLTF.

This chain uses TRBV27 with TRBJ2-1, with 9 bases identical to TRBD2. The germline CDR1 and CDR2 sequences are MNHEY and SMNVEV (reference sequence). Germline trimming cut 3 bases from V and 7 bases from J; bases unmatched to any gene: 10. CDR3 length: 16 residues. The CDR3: CASSFRLSSGINEQFF. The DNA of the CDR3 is TGTGCCAGCAGTTTTCGGCTGTCTAGCGGGATAAATGAGCAGTTCTTC.

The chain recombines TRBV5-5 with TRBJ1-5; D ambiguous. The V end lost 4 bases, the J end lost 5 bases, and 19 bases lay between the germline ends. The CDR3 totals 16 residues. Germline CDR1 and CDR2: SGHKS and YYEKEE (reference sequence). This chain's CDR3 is CASSPGGTGFDQPQHF. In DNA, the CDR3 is TGTGCCAGCAGCCCCGGCGGAACGGGCTTCGATCAGCCCCAGCATTTT.

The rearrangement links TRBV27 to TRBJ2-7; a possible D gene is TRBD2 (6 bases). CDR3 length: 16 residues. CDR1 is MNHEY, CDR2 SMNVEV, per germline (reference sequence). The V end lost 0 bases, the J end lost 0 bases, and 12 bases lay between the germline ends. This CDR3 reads CASSLSAQRVSYEQYF. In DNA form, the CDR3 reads TGTGCCAGCAGTTTATCAGCCCAGCGGGTCTCCTACGAGCAGTACTTC.